The clone carrying this T cell receptor (beta chain) was counted only a few times. The sample is drawn from a study of read filtering for tumor transcriptome and immune sequencing. Molecular barcoded adaptors covering alpha/delta and beta/gamma chains were used on 400 ng RNA. TCRdb fed the reads into MiXCR, producing one record per CDR3 protein. Of roughly 61,000 distinct CDR3 sequences listed, 10% to 15% were seen once; the top ten hold roughly 17%. Trimming shortened V by 7 bases and J by 7 bases, and 20 bases separated the two germline ends. The CDR3 totals 14 residues. CDR1 MNHNS and CDR2 SASEGT come from the germline V gene.

The clonotype was recovered from a donor at least 40 years old with multiple myeloma. Sequencing used a population of CD138-negative cells sorted from bone marrow. The chain is built from TRBV6-1 and TRBJ2-7; TRBD2 might be the D (6 bases). The CDR3, as DNA: TGTGCCAGCACCACGGACGGCGGGGCTCGGGAGCAGTACTTC. It codes for CASTTDGGAREQYF.